These 18 T cell receptor beta chains were sequenced from one sample in a study of T cell clusters in autoimmune cytopenias. Multiplex touch-down PCR amplified TRB using TRB-A and TRB-B pools in one tube. TCRdb reprocessed the multiplex PCR reads; each CDR3 protein has one entry and no DNA is given. Its listing shows 3,000 to 4,000 distinct CDR3 sequences. TRB was amplified from around 0.25 ug of peripheral blood genomic DNA per sample. The sequenced sample was peripheral blood. These receptor sequences come from a human donor with an autoimmune cytopenia or autoimmune hepatitis (not recorded which).

CDR3 protein: CASSQVPGQGNTEAFF. The rearrangement links TRBV19 to TRBJ1-1; there is no DNA to check the TCRdb D call of TRBD1. The germline V gene has CDR1 LNHDA and CDR2 SQIVND (reference sequence). The CDR3 covers 16 residues. Based on the CDR3 plus reference TRBV19 and TRBJ1-1, the full variable domain is DGGITQSPKYLFRKEGQNVTLSCEQNLNHDAMYWYRQDPGQGLRLIYYSQIVNDFQKGDIAEGYSVSREKKESFPLTVTSAQKNPTAFYLCASSQVPGQGNTEAFFGQGTRLTVV.

This clonotype is labeled medium-sized based on frequency. The rearrangement links TRBV6-1 to TRBJ2-5; with no DNA, the TCRdb D assignment of TRBD1 cannot be verified. The CDR3 extends over 17 amino acids. Germline V gives CDR1 MNHNS, CDR2 SASEGT. This CDR3 reads CASSESPGPGEWETQYF.

This clonotype ranks as medium-sized in terms of frequency. J is TRBJ2-7 and V is TRBV27; no DNA is available, so the TRBD1 call from TCRdb remains unchecked. The CDR3 consists of 14 residues. In germline, CDR1 is MNHEY, CDR2 SMNVEV (reference sequence). CDR3 region: CASSPTGTGFEQYF.

The rearrangement links TRBV6-6 to TRBJ2-7; TCRdb's assignment of TRBD1 cannot be checked, as there is no DNA. The CDR3 runs 15 residues. The germline V gene has CDR1 MNHNY and CDR2 SVGAGI (reference sequence). The CDR3 sequence is CASRDQDRGTHEQYF.

J is TRBJ2-1 and V is TRBV6-2 or TRBV6-3; the D call from TCRdb, TRBD2, cannot be confirmed without DNA. The CDR3 totals 15 residues. Germline CDR1 is MNHEY and CDR2 is SVGEGT. CDR3 amino acids: CASSRTSGTYNEQFF.

V usage is TRBV5-1 and J usage is TRBJ2-7; with no DNA, the TCRdb D assignment of TRBD2 cannot be verified. Germline values: CDR1 SGHRS, CDR2 YFSETQ. The CDR3 extends over 15 amino acids. This CDR3 is CASSLDGDWSYEQYF.

V usage is TRBV24-1 and J usage is TRBJ2-2; the D call of TRBD2 rests on TCRdb alone, since no DNA is present to check it. CDR3 length: 15 amino acids. The germline V gene encodes CDR1 KGHDR and CDR2 SFDVKD. The CDR3: CATSAAGAAPGELFF.

The genes are TRBV27 and TRBJ2-3. CDR1 MNHEY and CDR2 SMNVEV come from the germline V gene (reference sequence). CDR3 length: 15 amino acids. The CDR3 here is CASSVLTRIGDTQYF.

The rearrangement joins TRBV12-3 or TRBV12-4 to TRBJ2-3; TCRdb's assignment of TRBD2 cannot be checked, as there is no DNA. There are 15 residues in the CDR3. CDR3 in amino acids: CASRSSGRRTDTQYF.

This clonotype is deemed large (0.1 to 1%) by its frequency. The rearrangement links TRBV19 to TRBJ2-5; the D call from TCRdb, TRBD1, cannot be confirmed without DNA. The CDR3 consists of 16 residues. CDR1 and CDR2 from the germline V gene are LNHDA and SQIVND (reference sequence). Here the CDR3 reads CASSISAAGGQETQYF.

The CDR3 sequence is CASSLVGGRTEAFF. The chain couples TRBV7-6 to TRBJ1-1; the TCRdb D gene call, TRBD1, has no DNA to confirm it. Germline V gene data show CDR1 as SGHVS and CDR2 as FNYEAQ. The CDR3 runs 14 residues.

V usage is TRBV6-2 or TRBV6-3 and J usage is TRBJ2-5; TCRdb picks TRBD1, but there is no DNA to check that call. The CDR3 extends over 16 amino acids. From germline, CDR1 is MNHEY and CDR2 SVGEGT. The CDR3: CASSYAAGTYQETQYF.

This clonotype ranks as medium-sized in terms of frequency. This chain links TRBV19 with TRBJ2-7; the TCRdb call, TRBD2, lacks DNA for checking. CDR1 is LNHDA, CDR2 SQIVND, per germline (reference sequence). This CDR3 spans 15 amino acids. The CDR3 loop reads CASSMGTSGSDEQYF.

The CDR3 spells CASRKDRGSYEQYF. The chain is built from TRBV18 and TRBJ2-7. CDR1 KGHSH and CDR2 LQKENI come from the germline V gene. This CDR3 has 14 residues. Combining the CDR3 with reference TRBV18 and TRBJ2-7 gives the whole variable domain NAGVMQNPRHLVRRRGQEARLRCSPMKGHSHVYWYRQLPEEGLKFMVYLQKENIIDESGMPKERFSAEFPKEGPSILRIQQVVRGDSAAYFCASRKDRGSYEQYFGPGTRLTVT.

The V and J genes are TRBV27 and TRBJ2-6; as DNA is missing, the TRBD1 call by TCRdb cannot be tested. CDR1 and CDR2 from the germline V gene are MNHEY and SMNVEV (reference sequence). This CDR3 comprises 17 residues. CDR3 amino acids: CASSSGTGGSGANVLTF.

This chain uses TRBV27 with TRBJ1-3; as DNA is missing, the TRBD1 call by TCRdb cannot be tested. Germline CDR1 MNHEY, CDR2 SMNVEV (reference sequence). The CDR3 loop spans 15 amino acids. The CDR3 sequence: CASSPNRVDGNTIYF.

This chain links TRBV7-2 with TRBJ2-2; there is no DNA to check the TCRdb D call of TRBD2. CDR3 size: 16 residues. Germline V gives CDR1 SGHTA, CDR2 FQGNSA. CDR3 protein: CASSLLVISNTGELFF.

Judged by frequency, this clonotype is medium-sized. V is TRBV19 and J is TRBJ2-1. Germline V gene sequence: CDR1 LNHDA, CDR2 SQIVND (reference sequence). CDR3 length: 13 amino acids. CDR3 loop: CASNGLLYNEQFF.